Below, one TCR beta chain is given with its context. Per the original data handling: Quantification of nucleated cells was approximated via reference gene primer amplification. This table comes from immunoSEQ multiplex PCR, and its TCRdb copy is limited to in-frame clones, with some not included. V and J calls and clone size come straight from that table; D and trimming were deduced from the DNA. This sample has hundreds of thousands of clones; nearly 90% occur once, and the top ten carry over 1.5%. V gave up 0 bases and J gave up 2 bases, with 9 bases separating them. Germline CDR1 and CDR2: SGDLS and YYNGEE. The CDR3 is 15 amino acids. These data come from a study of blood T cell repertoires in COVID-19. Across the whole study: The United States, Italy and Spain provided the acute and convalescent COVID-19 samples. T cells, B-cell-depleted T cells, or PBMCs supplied cDNA or gDNA.

This receptor was identified in a woman aged 18-29 years with acute COVID-19. The sequencing sample was made of PBMCs or T cells enriched from blood (not recorded which). The rearrangement uses TRBV9 and TRBJ2-1; TRBD1 might be the D (5 bases). In DNA form, the CDR3 reads TGTGCCAGCAGCGTAGCGCAGGGCCCCTACAATGAGCAGTTCTTC. Its translation is CASSVAQGPYNEQFF.